This T cell receptor beta chain is drawn from a study of cytomegalovirus exposure and HLA in healthy donors. Amplification used 60 Vbeta primers and 13 Jbeta primers. Assay used: immunoSEQ multiplex PCR; TCRdb lists only in-frame clones, some missing. The data hold about 150,000 clones, with 60% to 80% observed a single time. The CDR3 sequence is 13 residues long. V was pared by 2 bases and J by 11 bases, with 18 bases between. Germline values: CDR1 SQVTM, CDR2 ANQGSEA. V and J are TRBV29-1 and TRBJ1-1, with D hard to call. Sequencing was done on a sample of PBMCs. This TCR was recovered from a woman under 40 in good health and CMV-seronegative. CDR3 protein: CSVEYIAGAGAFF. In nucleotides, the CDR3 is TGCAGCGTTGAATATATTGCGGGTGCGGGGGCTTTCTTT.